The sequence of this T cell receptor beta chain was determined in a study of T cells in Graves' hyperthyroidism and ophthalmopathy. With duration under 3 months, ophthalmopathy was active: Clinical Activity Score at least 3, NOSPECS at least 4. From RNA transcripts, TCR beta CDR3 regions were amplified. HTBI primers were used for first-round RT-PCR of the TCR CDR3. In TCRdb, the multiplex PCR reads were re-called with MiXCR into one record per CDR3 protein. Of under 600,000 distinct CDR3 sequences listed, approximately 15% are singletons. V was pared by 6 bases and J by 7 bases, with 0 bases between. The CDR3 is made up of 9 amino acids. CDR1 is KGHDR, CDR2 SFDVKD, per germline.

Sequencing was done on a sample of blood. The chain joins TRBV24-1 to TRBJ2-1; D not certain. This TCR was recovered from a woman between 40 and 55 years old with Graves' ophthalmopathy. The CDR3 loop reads CATSNEQFF. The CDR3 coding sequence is TGTGCCACCAGTAATGAGCAGTTCTTC.